This TCR beta chain is from a study of control samples from healthy donors and cancer patients. TCRdb's copy holds only in-frame clones and misses some; the assay was immunoSEQ multiplex PCR. The data contain some 70,000 clones, 75% to 85% of them singletons. V lost 1 base, J lost 2 bases, and 12 bases lay in between. CDR3 length: 16 amino acids. Looked up from germline, CDR1 is SNHLY and CDR2 is FYNNEI. The clonotype was recovered from a man aged 60 to 69 in good health. The specimen sequenced was blood. The V gene is TRBV2, the J gene TRBJ1-3; no clear D. This chain's CDR3 is CASSEGTKGAGNTIYF. CDR3 nucleotides: TGTGCCAGCAGTGAAGGTACTAAGGGTGCTGGAAACACCATATATTTT.